This TCR beta chain was retrieved from a study of blood T cell repertoires in COVID-19. Study background: Acute-phase and convalescent COVID-19 samples originated in the United States, Italy and Spain. In each case, the material was cDNA or gDNA derived from T cells, B-cell-depleted T cells, or PBMCs.

Authors' analysis steps: It was from reference gene primer amplification that nucleated cell counts were estimated. Using immunoSEQ multiplex PCR, the repertoire was profiled, and TCRdb retains in-frame clones only, with some absent. From that table come the V and J calls and clone size; the DNA was used to work out D and trimming. This sample yields under 200,000 clones, of which over 80% are seen a single time; 2.5% to 3.5% belongs to the top ten. The sequencing sample was made of peripheral blood. The TCR sequence derives from a woman in her sixties with acute or convalescent COVID-19.

Here the CDR3 DNA reads TGTGCCAGCAGCTTTCCGGGGGGGCGGGAGACCCAGTACTTC. Residues: CASSFPGGRETQYF. The V and J genes are TRBV7-2 and TRBJ2-5, with 8 bases lining up with TRBD2. Germline V gene sequence: CDR1 SGHTA, CDR2 FQGNSA. V was pared by 3 bases and J by 5 bases, with 5 bases of the junction left unmatched. This CDR3 has 14 amino acids.